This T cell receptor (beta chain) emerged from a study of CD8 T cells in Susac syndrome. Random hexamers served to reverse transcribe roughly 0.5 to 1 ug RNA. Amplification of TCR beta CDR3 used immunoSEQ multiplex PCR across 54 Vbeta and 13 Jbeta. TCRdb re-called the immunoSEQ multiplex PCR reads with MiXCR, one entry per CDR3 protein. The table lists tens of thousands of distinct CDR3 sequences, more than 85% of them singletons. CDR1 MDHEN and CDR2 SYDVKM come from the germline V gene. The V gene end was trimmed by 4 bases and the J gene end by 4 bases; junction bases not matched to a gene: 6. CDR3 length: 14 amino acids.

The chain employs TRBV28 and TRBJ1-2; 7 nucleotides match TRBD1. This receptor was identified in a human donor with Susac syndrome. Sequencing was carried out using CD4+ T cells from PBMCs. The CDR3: CASSSLDRFYGYTF. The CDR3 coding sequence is TGTGCCAGCAGTTCACTGGACAGGTTCTATGGCTACACCTTC.